Listed here are 8 T cell receptor beta chains from one sample, sequenced in a study of cytomegalovirus exposure and HLA in healthy donors. PCR amplification relied on 60 Vbeta primers (plus 13 Jbeta primers). Only in-frame clones appear in the TCRdb table, and some are missing; sequencing was by immunoSEQ multiplex PCR. The sample records roughly 150,000 clones, 70% to 90% being singletons. Sequencing input: PBMCs. These receptors were collected from a man under 40 in good health and CMV-seropositive.

V usage is TRBV4-2 and J usage is TRBJ2-1; 7 positions match TRBD2. The CDR3 is 16 residues long. Germline V lookup: CDR1 LGHNA, CDR2 YNFKEQ. V lost 0 bases to trimming and J lost 3 bases; unmatched junction nucleotides: 5. The DNA of the CDR3 is TGTGCCAGCAGCCAAGAGCCGGCGGGGGACTACAATGAGCAGTTCTTC. It codes for CASSQEPAGDYNEQFF.

There are a few counts of this clone. The chain carries TRBV28 and TRBJ1-5; TRBD1 might be the D (6 bases). The CDR3 extends over 12 amino acids. Germline V gives CDR1 MDHEN, CDR2 SYDVKM. Trimming stripped 7 bases from V and 7 bases from J, with 11 bases between. The chain's CDR3 is CASKGGLQPQHF. CDR3 bases: TGTGCCAGCAAGGGGGGACTACAGCCCCAGCATTTT.

V gene TRBV2 combines with J gene TRBJ2-1, with no clear D. Per the germline V gene, CDR1 is SNHLY and CDR2 is FYNNEI. V gave up 2 bases and J gave up 16 bases, with 12 bases separating them. This CDR3 spans 11 amino acids. The CDR3 sequence: CASSEYRWKFF. In nucleotides, the CDR3 is TGTGCCAGCAGTGAATACAGATGGAAATTCTTC.

CDR3 sequence (DNA): TGTGCCAGCAGCTTCGCGGGAACGGCTCACGAGCAGTACTTC. It specifies CASSFAGTAHEQYF. This chain joins TRBV5-5 and TRBJ2-7; weak D call: TRBD2 (6 bases). Trimming took 2 bases from V and 5 from J, leaving 14 bases between them. Germline CDR1 is SGHKS and CDR2 is YYEKEE (reference sequence). This CDR3 has 14 amino acids.

This chain joins TRBV2 and TRBJ2-1; 8 positions agree with TRBD2. CDR1 and CDR2 (germline): SNHLY, FYNNEI. The ends lost 2 bases at V and 13 bases at J; junction bases unmatched: 25. The CDR3 is made up of 19 amino acids. CDR3 amino acids: CASSEREIAGNSGGLNQFF. In nucleotides, the CDR3 is TGTGCCAGCAGTGAAAGGGAAATAGCGGGAAATTCTGGCGGCTTAAATCAGTTCTTC.

This chain joins TRBV15 and TRBJ1-2; D is possibly TRBD1 (6 bases). Per the germline V gene, CDR1 is LNHNV and CDR2 is YYDKDF (reference sequence). CDR3 size: 14 residues. Trimming took 3 bases from V and 0 from J, leaving 8 bases between them. CDR3 coding DNA: TGTGCCACCAGCAGGGACAGCTCTAACTATGGCTACACCTTC. Translated: CATSRDSSNYGYTF.

This chain uses TRBV5-4 with TRBJ2-1; D might be TRBD1 (6 bases). Germline CDR1 is SGHNT and CDR2 is YYREEE (reference sequence). CDR3 length: 15 residues. The ends were cut back, 2 bases at V and 4 bases at J, with 13 bases in the middle. CDR3 nucleotides: TGTGCCAGCAGCTTCGGCCAGGGGTTATACAATGAGCAGTTCTTC. Protein: CASSFGQGLYNEQFF.

The chain links TRBV30 to TRBJ2-5; 11 bases line up with TRBD2. Germline CDR1 and CDR2: GTSNPN and SVGIG (reference sequence). Trimming took 5 bases from V and 1 from J; bases not matched to a gene: 9. This CDR3 region has 16 residues. The CDR3 nucleotides are TGTGCCTGGGGCGGACTAGCGGGCATGTCCCAAGAGACCCAGTACTTC. It yields the protein CAWGGLAGMSQETQYF. Filled out from reference TRBV30 and TRBJ2-5, the complete variable domain reads SQTIHQWPATLVQPVGSPLSLECTVEGTSNPNLYWYRQAAGRGLQLLFYSVGIGQISSEVPQNLSASRPQDRQFILSSKKLLLSDSGFYLCAWGGLAGMSQETQYFGPGTRLLVL.